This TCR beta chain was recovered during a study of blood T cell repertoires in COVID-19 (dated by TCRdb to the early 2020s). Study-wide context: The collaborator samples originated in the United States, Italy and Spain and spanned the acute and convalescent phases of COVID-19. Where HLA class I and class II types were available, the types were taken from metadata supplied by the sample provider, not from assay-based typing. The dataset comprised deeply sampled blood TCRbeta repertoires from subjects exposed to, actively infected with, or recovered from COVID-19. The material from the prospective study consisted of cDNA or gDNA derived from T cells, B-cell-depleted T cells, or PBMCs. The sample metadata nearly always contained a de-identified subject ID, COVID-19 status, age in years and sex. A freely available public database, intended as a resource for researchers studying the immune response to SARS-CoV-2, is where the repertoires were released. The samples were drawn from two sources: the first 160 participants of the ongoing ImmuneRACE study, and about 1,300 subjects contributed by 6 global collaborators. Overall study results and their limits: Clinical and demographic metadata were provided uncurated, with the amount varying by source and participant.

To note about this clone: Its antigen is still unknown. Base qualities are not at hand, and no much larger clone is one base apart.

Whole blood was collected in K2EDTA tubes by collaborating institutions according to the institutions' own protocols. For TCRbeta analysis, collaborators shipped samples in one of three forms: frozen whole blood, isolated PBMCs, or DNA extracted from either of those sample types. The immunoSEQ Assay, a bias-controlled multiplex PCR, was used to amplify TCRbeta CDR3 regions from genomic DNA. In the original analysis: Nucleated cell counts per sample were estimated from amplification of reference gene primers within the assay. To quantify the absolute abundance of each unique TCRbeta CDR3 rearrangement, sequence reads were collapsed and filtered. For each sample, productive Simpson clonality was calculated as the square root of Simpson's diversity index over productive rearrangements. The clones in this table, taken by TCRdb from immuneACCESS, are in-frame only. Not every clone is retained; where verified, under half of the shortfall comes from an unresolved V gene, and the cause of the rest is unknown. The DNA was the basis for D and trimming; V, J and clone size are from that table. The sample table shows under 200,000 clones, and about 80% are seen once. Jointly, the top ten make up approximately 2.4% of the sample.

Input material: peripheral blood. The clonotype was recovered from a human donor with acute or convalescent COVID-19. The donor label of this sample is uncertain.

The bases read TGTGCCAGCAGTAAACGGGGGGGAACTGAAGCTTTCTTT. Its translation reads: CASSKRGGTEAFF. Recombination joined TRBV6-5 with TRBJ1-1, with TRBD1 perhaps the D gene, on 5 matching bases. The V and J ends are trimmed by 5 bases and 5 bases, leaving 12 bases between them. According to the germline V gene, CDR1 reads MNHEY and CDR2 reads SVGAGI. The CDR3 numbers 13 residues from cysteine through phenylalanine. The kept DNA is CDR3 alone, 39 bases in frame from the first base.